Described below is a single T cell receptor (beta chain) sequence and its context. These data belong to a study of blood T cell repertoires in COVID-19. Repertoires were generated with immunoSEQ multiplex PCR, while TCRdb's copy carries only in-frame clones and drops some. The table lists 360,000 or so clones, roughly nine tenths of them singletons. The CDR3 has 14 residues. The germline V and J ends were trimmed by 5 bases and 5 bases, with 15 bases remaining between them. Germline CDR1 is MNHEY and CDR2 is SVGAGI. This chain uses TRBV6-5 with TRBJ1-2; possible D gene TRBD1, 6 bases. The sample comprised peripheral blood. This receptor was identified in a woman in her sixties or seventies with COVID-19, enrolled during active disease. The DNA for the CDR3 is TGTGCCAGCAGTCTGACGCAGGGGACGTATGGCTACACCTTC. As protein: CASSLTQGTYGYTF.